The 26 T cell receptor beta chains reported below all come from one sample, sequenced in a study of graft-versus-host responses after intestinal transplantation (dated by TCRdb to about 2021). Libraries came from the immunoSEQ multiplex PCR assay. TCRdb re-hosts the immuneACCESS table, in-frame sequences only. Its copies lack some clones; in the studies checked, an unresolved V gene accounts for under half of them, and the cause for the rest is not known. The sample table contains about 100,000 clones; only one count was recorded for around 91% of them. About 0.18% of the sample comes from the top ten. Antigens of these TCRs are unknown. The time point label corresponds to: cells obtained before transplantation from donor or recipient. The specimen comprised unstimulated CD4+ T cells sorted from spleen or lymph node cells, sampled before transplant. The receptors were gathered from a human donor who was the organ donor for an intestinal transplant.

The chain has TRBV5-1 and TRBJ2-5; tentatively, D is TRBD1 (5 bases). The J call could be wrong; TRBJ2-7 is a better fit for the DNA end. The CDR3 is 13 residues long. Germline-derived CDR1 and CDR2 are SGHRS and YFSETQ. Here the CDR3 reads CASSLTTGYEQYF. The CDR3 region has the DNA TGCGCCAGCAGCTTGACCACAGGCTACGAGCAGTACTTC.

The genes are TRBV7-2 and TRBJ1-3; D is possibly TRBD1 (5 bases). Between the trimmed V and J ends, which lost 1 base and 4 bases, there was a span of 8 bases. Germline lookup yields CDR1 SGHTA and CDR2 FQGNSA. The CDR3 covers 14 residues. The CDR3 region is CASSLDPGGNTIYF. CDR3 nucleotides: TGTGCCAGCAGCTTAGACCCAGGGGGAAACACCATATATTTT.

The V and J genes are TRBV6-1 and TRBJ2-3; 11 bases line up with TRBD2. The CDR3 extends over 17 amino acids. V was clipped by 4 bases and J by 2 bases; unmatched bases: 8. The V gene's germline CDR1 is MNHNS and CDR2 SASEGT. The DNA for the CDR3 is TGTGCCAGCAGTGTATCCCTAGCGGGGGGCCCCACAGATACGCAGTATTTT. Its protein product is CASSVSLAGGPTDTQYF.

The CDR3 DNA reads TGCGCCAGCAGCTTGGGGCCCCAAGGAGGAAACGAGCAGTACTTC. It translates to CASSLGPQGGNEQYF. The chain employs TRBV5-1 and TRBJ2-7; tentatively, D is TRBD2 (5 bases). The CDR3 has 15 amino acids. V lost 0 bases to trimming and J lost 5 bases, with 15 bases between them. Looked up from germline, CDR1 is SGHRS and CDR2 is YFSETQ.

This chain links TRBV4-1 with TRBJ2-1; 7 nucleotides line up with TRBD2. J lost 5 bases, V lost 1 base, and 8 bases had no gene match. The length of the CDR3 is 16 residues. The V gene's germline CDR1 is MGHRA and CDR2 YSYEKL. The CDR3 sequence: CASSQAKGLADNEQFF. The CDR3 DNA reads as TGCGCCAGCAGCCAAGCCAAAGGGCTAGCGGACAATGAGCAGTTCTTC.

The chain links TRBV4-2 to TRBJ2-7; 9 positions agree with TRBD2. CDR3 length equals 15 residues. Germline lookup yields CDR1 LGHNA and CDR2 YNFKEQ. With V trimmed by 0 bases and J by 4 bases, 4 bases remained unmatched. The CDR3 region has the DNA TGTGCCAGCAGCCAAGATCTAGCGGGGACTTACGAGCAGTACTTC. It specifies CASSQDLAGTYEQYF.

V is TRBV29-1 and J is TRBJ2-3; no reliable D call. CDR3 length: 14 residues. The germline CDR1 and CDR2 sequences are SQVTM and ANQGSEA. The V end was cut by 0 bases, the J end by 6 bases, with 13 bases between. The CDR3 here is CSVEDTRVPDTQYF. As DNA, the CDR3 is TGCAGCGTTGAAGACACACGGGTACCGGATACGCAGTATTTT.

This clone was seen only a few times. J is TRBJ1-1 and V is TRBV7-2, with a tentative D call TRBD1 (5 bases). V lost 2 bases and J lost 11, with 21 bases in between. Germline V gives CDR1 SGHTA, CDR2 FQGNSA. CDR3 length: 15 residues. CDR3 in amino acids: CASSLSVGRDLPAFF. CDR3 DNA sequence: TGTGCCAGCAGCTTATCGGTAGGGAGGGACCTACCCGCTTTCTTT.

The chain links TRBV7-2 to TRBJ1-1, with 10 bases identical to TRBD1. The CDR3 totals 17 residues. Germline lookup yields CDR1 SGHTA and CDR2 FQGNSA. V lost 5 bases and J lost 1; bases outside the gene matches: 10. This CDR3 is CASSLRTGGIWNTEAFF. CDR3 nucleotides: TGTGCCAGCAGCCTCAGGACAGGGGGTATTTGGAACACTGAAGCTTTCTTT.

This clone was recorded a few times. The chain links TRBV6-6 to TRBJ2-7; D unclear. The CDR3 runs 11 residues. Per the germline V gene, CDR1 is MNHNY and CDR2 is SVGAGI (reference sequence). V lost 4 bases and J lost 2, with 3 bases in between. The CDR3 spells CASSSPYEQYF. CDR3 sequence (DNA): TGTGCCAGCAGTTCTCCCTACGAGCAGTACTTC.

This clone showed up just once. The rearrangement joins TRBV7-2 to TRBJ2-7, with 14 bases matching TRBD2. From germline, CDR1 is SGHTA and CDR2 FQGNSA. The CDR3 covers 15 residues. Losses at the gene ends were 3 bases for V and 3 bases for J; bases not matched to a gene: 1. The CDR3, as DNA: TGTGCCAGCAGCTTGACTAGCGGGGGGGACTACGAGCAGTACTTC. Amino acid sequence: CASSLTSGGDYEQYF.

J is TRBJ2-7 and V is TRBV28, with 8 bases matching TRBD1. V trimming: 6 bases; J trimming: 5 bases; junction bases outside the gene matches: 9. Per the germline V gene, CDR1 is MDHEN and CDR2 is SYDVKM. The CDR3 runs 14 residues. This chain's CDR3 is CASRGGQGAHEQYF. CDR3 bases: TGTGCCAGCAGAGGGGGGCAGGGGGCGCACGAGCAGTACTTC.

This rearrangement joins TRBV28 to TRBJ2-5, with no clear D. The CDR3 loop spans 14 amino acids. V was pared by 11 bases and J by 0 bases, with 16 bases between. Germline CDR1 reads MDHEN; CDR2 reads SYDVKM. The CDR3 DNA reads TGTGCCGTTCGTCCGCAGATAAACCAAGAGACCCAGTACTTC. It codes for CAVRPQINQETQYF.

In the case of this clone: Relative to the germline gene, one junction end is altered; a read error may explain this. This chain uses TRBV7-2 with TRBJ1-6, with D maybe TRBD1 (6 bases). The CDR3 sequence is 13 residues long. Germline CDR1 and CDR2: SGHTA and FQGNSA. The CDR3 here is CASSLALGQGMLF. DNA for the CDR3: TGTGCCAGCAGCTTAGCGCTCGGGCAGGGGATGTTATTT.

The chain employs TRBV23-1 and TRBJ2-4; TRBD1 matches at 9 bases. TRBV23-1 is an ORF, and what it does is uncertain. V lost 5 bases to trimming and J lost 2 bases; unmatched junction nucleotides: 7. The CDR3 is 16 residues long. CDR3 residues: CASSGQGSRPKNIQYF. DNA of the CDR3: TGCGCCAGCAGTGGACAGGGGAGCCGGCCCAAAAACATTCAGTACTTC.

The V gene is TRBV4-1, the J gene TRBJ2-5; 7 nucleotides line up with TRBD2. Germline CDR1 MGHRA, CDR2 YSYEKL. Trimming took 3 bases from V and 4 from J; bases not matched to a gene: 8. The CDR3 sequence is 15 residues long. The DNA of the CDR3 is TGCGCCAGCAGCCACCGGACTAGTGCAGGAGAGACCCAGTACTTC. Protein: CASSHRTSAGETQYF.

The chain combines TRBV5-1 with TRBJ2-3; D unresolved. CDR3 length: 13 residues. Germline CDR1 SGHRS, CDR2 YFSETQ. Trimming cost V 0 bases and J 1 base, with 3 bases left between them. The CDR3 loop is CASSLGRTDTQYF. The CDR3 DNA reads as TGCGCCAGCAGCTTGGGGCGCACAGATACGCAGTATTTT. The complete variable domain, with remaining parts taken from reference TRBV5-1 and TRBJ2-3, reads KAGVTQTPRYLIKTRGQQVTLSCSPISGHRSVSWYQQTPGQGLQFLFEYFSETQRNKGNFPGRFSGRQFSNSRSEMNVSTLELGDSALYLCASSLGRTDTQYFGPGTRLTVL.

This clone was found a few times. This chain joins TRBV7-9 and TRBJ1-2; 8 bases align to TRBD1. From germline, CDR1 is SEHNR and CDR2 FQNEAQ (reference sequence). This CDR3 has 14 residues. Germline trimming cut 5 bases from V and 8 bases from J; bases unmatched to any gene: 10. The CDR3 coding sequence is TGTGCCAGCAGCACAGGACAGGGAGCGGGAGGCTACACCTTC. This encodes CASSTGQGAGGYTF.

The gene calls are TRBV2 and TRBJ2-5, with 8 nucleotides matching TRBD1. The last part of the DNA fits TRBJ2-7 better; the J call may be wrong. This CDR3 has 17 residues. The germline gives CDR1 SNHLY, CDR2 FYNNEI. The CDR3 DNA is TGTGCCAGCAGTGTTAGCCCTGGACAGGGACCCTCCTACGAGCAGTACTTC. The encoded protein is CASSVSPGQGPSYEQYF.

The chain recombines TRBV11-2 with TRBJ2-7; the match to TRBD1 covers 8 bases. The CDR3 extends over 14 amino acids. Per the germline V gene, CDR1 is SGHAT and CDR2 is FQNNGV. The ends lost 5 bases at V and 2 bases at J; junction bases unmatched: 5. CDR3 DNA: TGTGCCAGCAGCCGGGGACAGGCAACCTACGAGCAGTACTTC. Its translation is CASSRGQATYEQYF.

The V and J genes are TRBV6-5 and TRBJ2-7; 11 bases agree with TRBD2. Losses at the gene ends were 5 bases for V and 5 bases for J; bases not matched to a gene: 8. Germline CDR1 MNHEY, CDR2 SVGAGI. The length of the CDR3 is 15 residues. DNA of the CDR3: TGTGCCAGCAGTACCCTAGCGGGGGGCATCGACGAGCAGTACTTC. Amino acid sequence: CASSTLAGGIDEQYF.

The chain is built from TRBV5-6 and TRBJ2-1; 11 bases match TRBD2. Germline trimming cut 4 bases from V and 3 bases from J; bases unmatched to any gene: 6. There are 16 residues in the CDR3. From germline, CDR1 is SGHDT and CDR2 YYEEEE. CDR3 sequence reads: CASSMSGLAGYNEQFF. CDR3 nucleotides: TGTGCCAGCAGCATGTCCGGACTAGCGGGCTACAATGAGCAGTTCTTC.

The genes are TRBV5-1 and TRBJ1-1; a possible D gene is TRBD1 (6 bases). The germline V and J ends were trimmed by 4 bases and 1 base, with 20 bases remaining between them. The CDR3 sequence is 17 residues long. Per the germline V gene, CDR1 is SGHRS and CDR2 is YFSETQ. The CDR3 loop reads CASSRIRDRWGNTEAFF. For the CDR3, the DNA is TGCGCCAGCAGCCGCATAAGAGACAGGTGGGGGAACACTGAAGCTTTCTTT.

The chain joins TRBV7-2 to TRBJ1-2, with a weak D call TRBD1 (5 bases). In germline, CDR1 is SGHTA, CDR2 FQGNSA. V lost 0 bases, J lost 8 bases, and 16 bases lay in between. The CDR3 runs to 15 residues. The CDR3 region has the DNA TGTGCCAGCAGCTTAGCGCAGCAGGGCGCTATGGGCTACACCTTC. Protein product: CASSLAQQGAMGYTF. Together with reference TRBV7-2 and TRBJ1-2, the CDR3 gives the full variable domain: GAGVSQSPSNKVTEKGKDVELRCDPISGHTALYWYRQSLGQGLEFLIYFQGNSAPDKSGLPSDRFSAERTGGSVSTLTIQRTQQEDSAVYLCASSLAQQGAMGYTFGSGTRLTVV.

V gene TRBV7-9 combines with J gene TRBJ1-6; D is unclear. CDR3 length: 15 amino acids. Germline-derived CDR1 and CDR2 are SEHNR and FQNEAQ (reference sequence). V dropped 6 bases and J dropped 7 bases, with 16 bases sitting between them. The CDR3 region is CASRFDSTLNSPLHF. The DNA of the CDR3 is TGTGCCAGCAGGTTTGACTCGACTCTAAATTCACCCCTCCACTTT.

This clone turned up a few times. The rearrangement joins TRBV5-4 to TRBJ1-4; D is ambiguous. This CDR3 spans 13 amino acids. The V end was cut by 4 bases, the J end by 7 bases, with 11 bases between. Germline CDR1 is SGHNT and CDR2 is YYREEE (reference sequence). CDR3 sequence (DNA): TGTGCCAGCAGCCCCCCCAGGTCTGAAAAACTGTTTTTT. The encoded protein is CASSPPRSEKLFF.